This is a list of T cell receptor beta chains from one sample in a study of regulatory T cells in long-lasting Graves disease. In TCRdb, the multiplex PCR reads were re-called with MiXCR into one record per CDR3 protein. The sample lists 350,000 to 450,000 distinct CDR3 sequences; roughly 25% were seen once. The sequencing here drew on peripheral blood mononuclear cells (PBMCs), taken when the disease was refractory, from a patient treated with antithyroid drugs. The source is a woman aged 40 to 50 with Graves disease. Each CDR3 is given with its conserved first and last residue. Fields, in order: J gene, V gene, clone size, D gene, CDR3 protein, CDR3 DNA. D genes are given only for firm matches. Not every row has a clone size; where given, it reads once, few, many or a size class.

TRBJ1-4 TRBV6-1 many - CASSDSGPGLFF TGTGCCAGCAGTGATTCAGGGCCAGGACTGTTTTTT
TRBJ1-6 TRBV3-1 many - CASSPRSSPLHF TGTGCCAGCAGCCCCCGTAGTTCACCCCTCCACTTT
TRBJ1-5 TRBV2 many - CASRGGVQQPQHF TGTGCCAGCAGGGGGGGGGTACAGCAGCCCCAGCATTTT
TRBJ1-1 TRBV12-3/TRBV12-4 many - CASSYWGRSPEAFF TGTGCCAGCAGTTATTGGGGCAGATCCCCTGAAGCTTTCTTT
TRBJ1-1 TRBV20-1 few - CSATNLAGEPTEAFF TGCAGTGCTACCAACCTTGCCGGCGAACCCACTGAAGCTTTCTTT
TRBJ1-2 TRBV6-1 few - CASSPPQGDFGSGYTF TGTGCCAGCAGCCCCCCCCAGGGAGATTTTGGAAGCGGCTACACCTTC
TRBJ2-2 TRBV19 - - CASSLRLLQTNTGELFF TGTGCCAGTAGTCTCAGACTGCTCCAAACGAACACCGGGGAGCTGTTTTTT
TRBJ2-7 TRBV7-9 - - CASSLESRGLFEQYF TGTGCCAGCAGCTTAGAGTCCAGGGGACTCTTCGAGCAGTACTTC
TRBJ2-3 TRBV5-1 - - CASSLAEFRVGQYF TGCGCCAGCAGCTTGGCCGAATTCCGGGTGGGGCAGTATTTT
TRBJ2-5 TRBV3-1 - - CASSQDTSQETQYF TGTGCCAGCAGCCAAGATACCAGCCAAGAGACCCAGTACTTC
TRBJ2-2 TRBV11-2 few - CASSPSVLGNTGELFF TGTGCCAGCAGCCCTAGTGTTTTGGGGAACACCGGGGAGCTGTTTTTT
TRBJ2-5 TRBV7-9 - TRBD2 CASSSLPGAGVSETQYF TGTGCCAGCAGCTCCCTCCCCGGAGCGGGAGTTTCGGAGACCCAGTACTTC
TRBJ1-5 TRBV24-1 many TRBD1 CATSDAGTGEYQPQHF TGTGCCACCAGTGATGCCGGGACAGGTGAGTATCAGCCCCAGCATTTT
TRBJ2-7 TRBV18 few - CASSPREGVHEQYF TGTGCCAGCTCCCCCAGGGAAGGGGTCCACGAGCAGTACTTC
TRBJ1-1 TRBV3-1 - - CASSLRTFTSAFF TGTGCCAGCAGTCTGAGGACGTTCACGTCGGCTTTCTTT
TRBJ2-7 TRBV11-2 - TRBD1 CASRPDRGLYEQYF TGTGCCAGCAGACCTGACAGGGGGCTTTACGAGCAGTACTTC
TRBJ2-7 TRBV28 - - CASSRLRDSFTYEQYF TGCGCCAGCAGCCGCCTCCGGGACTCCTTTACCTACGAGCAGTACTTC
TRBJ1-2 TRBV7-9 few - CASSRGGTFLYGYTF TGTGCCAGCAGCCGAGGGGGGACTTTCTTATATGGCTACACCTTC
TRBJ2-5 TRBV7-6 many TRBD2 CASSLAGGRVETQYF TGTGCCAGCAGCTTAGCCGGCGGGAGGGTAGAGACCCAGTACTTC
TRBJ1-2 TRBV28 few TRBD1 CASSLWAGGLANYGYTF TGTGCCAGCAGTTTATGGGCAGGGGGCCTGGCTAACTATGGCTACACCTTC
TRBJ2-7 TRBV6-1 many TRBD2 CASSLAGAGYEQYF TGTGCCAGCAGTCTGGCGGGAGCGGGTTACGAGCAGTACTTC
TRBJ2-7 TRBV29-1 - - CSVVTGYYEQYF TGCAGCGTTGTTACAGGGTACTACGAGCAGTACTTC
TRBJ2-2 TRBV10-2 few - CASSEAGSPGELFF TGCGCCAGCAGTGAGGCGGGGTCTCCCGGGGAGCTGTTTTTT
TRBJ2-4 TRBV5-1 few - CASSIELGGGEHF TGCGCCAGCAGCATTGAGCTTGGGGGCGGAGAACACTTC
TRBJ2-7 TRBV6-2/TRBV6-3 many TRBD1 CASSALQGPDEQYF TGTGCCAGCAGTGCCCTACAGGGGCCCGACGAGCAGTACTTC
TRBJ2-5 TRBV10-3 many TRBD2 CAISARLAGESAQETQYF TGTGCCATCAGTGCTCGGCTAGCGGGAGAGAGTGCCCAAGAGACCCAGTACTTC
TRBJ2-7 TRBV28 many - CASQKGRGPMKNYEQYF TGTGCCAGCCAAAAAGGTCGTGGTCCCATGAAGAACTACGAGCAGTACTTC
TRBJ1-1 TRBV28 - - CASRFGSMNTEAFF TGTGCCAGCAGGTTTGGTTCTATGAACACTGAAGCTTTCTTT
TRBJ1-2 TRBV28 many TRBD1 CASSRDRGQGGYTF TGTGCCAGCAGCCGGGACAGGGGGCAGGGTGGCTACACCTTC
TRBJ1-3 TRBV12-3/TRBV12-4 many - CASRVLGSGNTIYF TGTGCCAGCAGGGTATTAGGCTCTGGAAACACCATATATTTT
TRBJ1-1 TRBV6-1 many - CASTDGGIYRSTEAFF TGTGCCAGCACCGACGGGGGTATATATAGGAGCACTGAAGCTTTCTTT
TRBJ2-5 TRBV12-3/TRBV12-4 many TRBD2 CASNRAGGPETQYF TGTGCCAGCAACCGAGCGGGAGGGCCCGAGACCCAGTACTTC
TRBJ1-6 TRBV27 few - CASSLSTGWNSPLHF TGTGCCAGCAGTTTATCCACAGGGTGGAATTCACCCCTCCACTTT